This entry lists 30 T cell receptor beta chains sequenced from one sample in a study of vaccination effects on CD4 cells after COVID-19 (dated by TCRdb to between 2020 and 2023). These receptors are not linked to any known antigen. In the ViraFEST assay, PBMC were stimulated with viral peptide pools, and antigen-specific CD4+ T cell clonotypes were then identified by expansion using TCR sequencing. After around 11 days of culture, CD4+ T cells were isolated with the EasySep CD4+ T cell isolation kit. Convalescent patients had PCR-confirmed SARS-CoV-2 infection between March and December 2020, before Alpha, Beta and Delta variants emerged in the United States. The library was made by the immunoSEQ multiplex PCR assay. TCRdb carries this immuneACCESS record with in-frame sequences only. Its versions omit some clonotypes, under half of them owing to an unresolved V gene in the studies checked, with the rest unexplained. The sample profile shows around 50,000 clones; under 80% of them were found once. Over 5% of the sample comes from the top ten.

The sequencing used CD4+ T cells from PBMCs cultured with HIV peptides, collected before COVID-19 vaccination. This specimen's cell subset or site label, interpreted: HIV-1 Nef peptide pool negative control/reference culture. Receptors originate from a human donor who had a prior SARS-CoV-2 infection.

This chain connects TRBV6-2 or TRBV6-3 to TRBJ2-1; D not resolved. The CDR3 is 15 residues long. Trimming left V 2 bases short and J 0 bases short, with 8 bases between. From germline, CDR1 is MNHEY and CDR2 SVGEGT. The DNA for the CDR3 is TGTGCCAGCAGTTACCTTGGGGTCTCCTACAATGAGCAGTTCTTC. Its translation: CASSYLGVSYNEQFF.

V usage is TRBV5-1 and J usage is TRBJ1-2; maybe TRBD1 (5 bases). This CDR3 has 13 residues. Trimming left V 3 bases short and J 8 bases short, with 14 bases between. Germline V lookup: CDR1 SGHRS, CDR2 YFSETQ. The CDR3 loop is CASSYDSQYGYTF. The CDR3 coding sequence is TGCGCCAGCAGCTACGACAGCCAATACGGCTACACCTTC. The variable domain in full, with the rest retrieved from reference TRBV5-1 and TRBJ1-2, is KAGVTQTPRYLIKTRGQQVTLSCSPISGHRSVSWYQQTPGQGLQFLFEYFSETQRNKGNFPGRFSGRQFSNSRSEMNVSTLELGDSALYLCASSYDSQYGYTFGSGTRLTVV.

The CDR3 here is CAISRSSGRSSYEQYF. The CDR3 DNA follows: TGTGCCATCAGCCGTTCCTCGGGGCGAAGCTCCTACGAGCAGTACTTC. The rearrangement uses TRBV10-3 and TRBJ2-7; the D call may be TRBD1 or TRBD2 (5 bases each). Germline V gene data show CDR1 as ENHRY and CDR2 as SYGVKD. The CDR3 has 16 residues. Trimming left V 6 bases short and J 0 bases short, with 18 bases between.

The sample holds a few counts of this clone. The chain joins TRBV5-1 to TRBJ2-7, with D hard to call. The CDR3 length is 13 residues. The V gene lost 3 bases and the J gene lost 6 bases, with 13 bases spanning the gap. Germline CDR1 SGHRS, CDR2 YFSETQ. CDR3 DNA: TGCGCCAGCAGCTACAATCCTGGCGGCGAGCAGTACTTC. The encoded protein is CASSYNPGGEQYF.

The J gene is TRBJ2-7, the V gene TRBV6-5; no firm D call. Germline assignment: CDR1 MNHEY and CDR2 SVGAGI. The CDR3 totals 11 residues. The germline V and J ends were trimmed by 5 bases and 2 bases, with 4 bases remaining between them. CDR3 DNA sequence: TGTGCCAGCAGTACTGCCTACGAGCAGTACTTC. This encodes CASSTAYEQYF.

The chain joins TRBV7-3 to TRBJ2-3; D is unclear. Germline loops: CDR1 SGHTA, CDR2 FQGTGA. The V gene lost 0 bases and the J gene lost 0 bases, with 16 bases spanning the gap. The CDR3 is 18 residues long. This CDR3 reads CASSLTGPGNPSTDTQYF. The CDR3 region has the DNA TGTGCCAGCAGCTTAACGGGCCCTGGTAATCCAAGCACAGATACGCAGTATTTT.

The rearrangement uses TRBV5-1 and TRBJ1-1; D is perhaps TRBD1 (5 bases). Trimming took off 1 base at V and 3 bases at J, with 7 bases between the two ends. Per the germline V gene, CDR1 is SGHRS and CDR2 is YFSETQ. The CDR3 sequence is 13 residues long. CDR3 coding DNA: TGCGCCAGCAGCTTGTGGGGGTACACTGAAGCTTTCTTT. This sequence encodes CASSLWGYTEAFF.

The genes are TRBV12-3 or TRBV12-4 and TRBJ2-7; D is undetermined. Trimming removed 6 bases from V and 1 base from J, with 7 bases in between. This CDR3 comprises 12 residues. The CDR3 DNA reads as TGTGCCAGCAGCCGATTTTCCTACGAGCAGTACTTC. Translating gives CASSRFSYEQYF.

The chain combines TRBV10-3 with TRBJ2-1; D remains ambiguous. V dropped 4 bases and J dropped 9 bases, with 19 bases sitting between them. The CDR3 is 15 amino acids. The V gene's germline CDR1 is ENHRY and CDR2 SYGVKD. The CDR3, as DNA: TGTGCCATCAGTGCCCCGCTGCCTGTTGTCGTTGAGCAGTTCTTC. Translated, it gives CAISAPLPVVVEQFF.

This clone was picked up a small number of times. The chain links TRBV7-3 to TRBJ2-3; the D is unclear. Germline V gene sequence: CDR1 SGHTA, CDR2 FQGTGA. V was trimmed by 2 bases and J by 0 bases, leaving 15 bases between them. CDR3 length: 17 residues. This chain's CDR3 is CASSLGRLSPSTDTQYF. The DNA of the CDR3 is TGTGCCAGCAGCTTAGGCAGACTCTCACCTAGCACAGATACGCAGTATTTT.

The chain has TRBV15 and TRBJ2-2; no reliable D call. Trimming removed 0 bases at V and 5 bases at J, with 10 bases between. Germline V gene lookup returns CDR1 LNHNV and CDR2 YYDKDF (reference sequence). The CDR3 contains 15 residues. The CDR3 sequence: CATSREAATTGELFF. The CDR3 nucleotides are TGTGCCACCAGCAGAGAGGCGGCTACAACCGGGGAGCTGTTTTTT.

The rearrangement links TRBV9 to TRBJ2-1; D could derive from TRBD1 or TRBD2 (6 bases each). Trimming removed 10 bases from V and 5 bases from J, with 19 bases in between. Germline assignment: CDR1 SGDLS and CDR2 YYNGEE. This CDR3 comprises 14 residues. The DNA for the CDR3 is TGTGCCGGGGCTCGGGGGCTCACTAACAATGAGCAGTTCTTC. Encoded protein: CAGARGLTNNEQFF.

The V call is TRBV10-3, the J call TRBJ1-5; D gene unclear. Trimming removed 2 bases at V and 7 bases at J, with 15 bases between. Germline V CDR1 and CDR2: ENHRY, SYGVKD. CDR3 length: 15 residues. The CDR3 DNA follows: TGTGCCATCAGTGAGACGGGAGGTTTAGGACAGCCCCAGCATTTT. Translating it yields CAISETGGLGQPQHF.

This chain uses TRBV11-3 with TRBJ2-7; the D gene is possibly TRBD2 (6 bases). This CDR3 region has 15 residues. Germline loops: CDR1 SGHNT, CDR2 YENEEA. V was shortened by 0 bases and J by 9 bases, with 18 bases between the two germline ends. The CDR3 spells CASSLEARGRIGQYF. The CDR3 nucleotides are TGTGCCAGCAGCTTAGAGGCTAGAGGGAGGATCGGGCAGTACTTC.

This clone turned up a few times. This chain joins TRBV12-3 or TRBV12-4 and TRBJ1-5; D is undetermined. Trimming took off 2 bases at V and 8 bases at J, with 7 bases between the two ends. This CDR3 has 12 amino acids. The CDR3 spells CASSLWRKPQHF. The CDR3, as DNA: TGTGCCAGCAGTTTATGGCGAAAGCCCCAGCATTTT.

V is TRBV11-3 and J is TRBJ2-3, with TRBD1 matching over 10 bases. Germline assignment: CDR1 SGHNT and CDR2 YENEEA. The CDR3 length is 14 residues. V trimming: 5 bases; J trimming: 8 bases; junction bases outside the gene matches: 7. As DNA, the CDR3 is TGTGCCAGCAGCCCAGGGACAGGGGAGCGTACGCAGTATTTT. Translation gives CASSPGTGERTQYF.

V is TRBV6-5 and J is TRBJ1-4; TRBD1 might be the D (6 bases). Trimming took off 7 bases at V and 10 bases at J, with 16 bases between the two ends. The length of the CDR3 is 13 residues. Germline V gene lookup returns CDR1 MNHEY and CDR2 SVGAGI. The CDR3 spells CASNGDTTGKLFF. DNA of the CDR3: TGTGCCAGCAACGGGGACACGACTGGAAAACTGTTTTTT.

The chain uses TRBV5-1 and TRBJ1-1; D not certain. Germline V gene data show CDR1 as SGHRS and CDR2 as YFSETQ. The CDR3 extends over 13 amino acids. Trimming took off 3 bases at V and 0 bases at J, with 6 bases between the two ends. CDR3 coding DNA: TGCGCCAGCAGCTCCAATGTGAACACTGAAGCTTTCTTT. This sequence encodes CASSSNVNTEAFF.

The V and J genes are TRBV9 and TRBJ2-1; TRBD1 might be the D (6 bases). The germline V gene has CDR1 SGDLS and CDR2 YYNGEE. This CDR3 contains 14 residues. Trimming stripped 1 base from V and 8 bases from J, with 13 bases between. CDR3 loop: CASSVHQGMYEQFF. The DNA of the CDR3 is TGTGCCAGCAGCGTACATCAGGGGATGTATGAGCAGTTCTTC.

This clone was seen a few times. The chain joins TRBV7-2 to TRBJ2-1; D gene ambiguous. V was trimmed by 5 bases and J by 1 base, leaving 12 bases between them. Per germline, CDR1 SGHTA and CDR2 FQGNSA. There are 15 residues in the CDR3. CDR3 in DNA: TGTGCCAGCAGCCAAAGTCCAGGATCCTACAATGAGCAGTTCTTC. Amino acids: CASSQSPGSYNEQFF.

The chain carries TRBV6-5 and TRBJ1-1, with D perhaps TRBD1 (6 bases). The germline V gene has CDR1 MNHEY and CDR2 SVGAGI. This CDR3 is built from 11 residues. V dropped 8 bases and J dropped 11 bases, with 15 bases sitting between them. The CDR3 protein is CASAGNRDAFF. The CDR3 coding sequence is TGTGCCAGCGCGGGGAACAGGGATGCTTTCTTT.

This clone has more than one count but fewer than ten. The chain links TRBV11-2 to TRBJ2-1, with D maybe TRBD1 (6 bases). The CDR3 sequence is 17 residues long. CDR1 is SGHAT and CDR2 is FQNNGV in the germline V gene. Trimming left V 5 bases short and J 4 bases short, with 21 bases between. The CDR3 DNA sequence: TGTGCCAGCAGCCCACGATGGGGGCAGGTACAATACAATGAGCAGTTCTTC. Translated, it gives CASSPRWGQVQYNEQFF.

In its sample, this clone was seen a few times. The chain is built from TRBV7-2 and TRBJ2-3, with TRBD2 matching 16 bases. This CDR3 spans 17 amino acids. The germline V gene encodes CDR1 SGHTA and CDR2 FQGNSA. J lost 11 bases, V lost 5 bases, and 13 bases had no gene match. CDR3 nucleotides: TGTGCCAGCAGCACCGGAGGGACTAGCGGGAGGGCCGGGGGGCAGTATTTT. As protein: CASSTGGTSGRAGGQYF.

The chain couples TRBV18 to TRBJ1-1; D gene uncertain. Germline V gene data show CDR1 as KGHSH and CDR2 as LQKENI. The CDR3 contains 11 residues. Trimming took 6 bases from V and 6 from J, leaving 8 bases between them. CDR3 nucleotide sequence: TGTGCCAGCTCGGGAGGACCTGAAGCTTTCTTT. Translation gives CASSGGPEAFF.

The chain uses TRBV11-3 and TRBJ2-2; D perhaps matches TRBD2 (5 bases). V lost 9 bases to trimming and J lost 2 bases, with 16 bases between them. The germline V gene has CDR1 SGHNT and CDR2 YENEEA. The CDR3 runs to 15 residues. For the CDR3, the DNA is TGTGCCAGTTCACTGGGAGTCCAAAACACCGGGGAGCTGTTTTTT. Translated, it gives CASSLGVQNTGELFF. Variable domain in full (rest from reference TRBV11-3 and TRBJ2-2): EAGVVQSPRYKIIEKKQPVAFWCNPISGHNTLYWYLQNLGQGPELLIRYENEEAVDDSQLPKDRFSAERLKGVDSTLKIQPAELGDSAVYLCASSLGVQNTGELFFGEGSRLTVL.

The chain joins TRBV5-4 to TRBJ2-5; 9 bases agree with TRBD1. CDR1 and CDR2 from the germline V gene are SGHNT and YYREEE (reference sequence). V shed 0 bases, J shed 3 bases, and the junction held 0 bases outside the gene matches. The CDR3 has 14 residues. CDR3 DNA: TGTGCCAGCAGCTTGGGGGACAGGGAAGAGACCCAGTACTTC. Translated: CASSLGDREETQYF.

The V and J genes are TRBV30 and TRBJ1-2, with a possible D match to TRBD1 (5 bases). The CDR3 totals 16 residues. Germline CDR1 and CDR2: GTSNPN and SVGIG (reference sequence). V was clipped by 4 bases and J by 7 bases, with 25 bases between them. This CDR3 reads CAWTLSSRADSLGYTF. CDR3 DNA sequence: TGTGCCTGGACTCTATCCAGCAGGGCAGATTCTCTTGGCTACACCTTC.

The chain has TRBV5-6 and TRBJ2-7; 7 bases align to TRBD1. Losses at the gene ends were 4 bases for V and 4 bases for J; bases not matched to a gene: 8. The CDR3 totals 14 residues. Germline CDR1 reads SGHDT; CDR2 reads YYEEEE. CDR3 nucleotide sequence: TGTGCCAGCAGCACGGGACAGTTTTCGTACGAGCAGTACTTC. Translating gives CASSTGQFSYEQYF.

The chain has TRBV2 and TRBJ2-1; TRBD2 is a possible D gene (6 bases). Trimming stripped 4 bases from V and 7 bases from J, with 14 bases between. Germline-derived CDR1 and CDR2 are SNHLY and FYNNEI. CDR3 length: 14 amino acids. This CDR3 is CASSAWVAVNEQFF. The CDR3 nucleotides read TGTGCCAGCAGTGCTTGGGTAGCGGTGAATGAGCAGTTCTTC.

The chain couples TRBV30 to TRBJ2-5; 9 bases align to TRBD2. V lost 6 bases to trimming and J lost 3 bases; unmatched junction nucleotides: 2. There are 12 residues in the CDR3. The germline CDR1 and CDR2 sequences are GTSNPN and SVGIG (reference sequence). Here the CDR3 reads CACQRGEETQYF. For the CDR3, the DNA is TGTGCCTGCCAGCGGGGGGAAGAGACCCAGTACTTC.